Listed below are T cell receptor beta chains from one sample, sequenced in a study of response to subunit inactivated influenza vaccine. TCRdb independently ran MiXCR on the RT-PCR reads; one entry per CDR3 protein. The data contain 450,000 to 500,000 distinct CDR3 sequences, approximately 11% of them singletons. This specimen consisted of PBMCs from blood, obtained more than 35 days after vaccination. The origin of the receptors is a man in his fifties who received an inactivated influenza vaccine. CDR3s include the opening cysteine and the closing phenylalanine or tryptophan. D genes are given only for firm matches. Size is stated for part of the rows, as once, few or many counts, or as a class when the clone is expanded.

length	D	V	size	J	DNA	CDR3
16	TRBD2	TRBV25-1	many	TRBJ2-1	TGTGCCAGCAGTTCCACCCTTCGGGACTACTACAATGAGCAGTTCTTC	CASSSTLRDYYNEQFF
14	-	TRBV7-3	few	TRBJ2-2	TGTGCCAGCAGCCCCACCACTAGATCCGGGGAGCTGTTTTTT	CASSPTTRSGELFF
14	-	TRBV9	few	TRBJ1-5	TGTGCCAGCAGCGTAGATCCTAGCAATCAGCCCCAGCATTTT	CASSVDPSNQPQHF
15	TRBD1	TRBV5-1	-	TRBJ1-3	TGCGCCAGCACACGGGACAGCAACTCTGGAAACACCATATATTTT	CASTRDSNSGNTIYF
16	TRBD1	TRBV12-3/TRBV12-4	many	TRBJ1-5	TGTGCCAGCATCTCAAGCGGTCCAGGGGGCGGTCAGCCCCAGCATTTT	CASISSGPGGGQPQHF
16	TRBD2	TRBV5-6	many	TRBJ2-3	TGTGCCAGCAGCTTGTCGACTAGCGGGAGGACAGATACGCAGTATTTT	CASSLSTSGRTDTQYF
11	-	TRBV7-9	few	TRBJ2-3	TGTGCCAGCAGCCGAAAAGATACGCAGTATTTT	CASSRKDTQYF
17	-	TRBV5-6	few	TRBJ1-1	TGTGCCAGCAGCCCCCAGCAGCCATCGAAGAGGTACACTGAAGCTTTCTTT	CASSPQQPSKRYTEAFF
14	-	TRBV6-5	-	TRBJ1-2	TGTGCCAGCAGTTTAACAACCAGGGCAGGAGGCTACACCTTC	CASSLTTRAGGYTF
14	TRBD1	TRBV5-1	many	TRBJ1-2	TGCGCCAGCAGCGGCCGGGACAGGGCTGGTGGCTACACCTTC	CASSGRDRAGGYTF
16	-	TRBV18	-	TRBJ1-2	TGTGCCAGCTCTCCCGTTCGTGGGGATAGTAACTATGGCTACACCTTC	CASSPVRGDSNYGYTF
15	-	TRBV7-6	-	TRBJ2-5	TGTGCCAGCAGCTCGCACGGACTAAACCAAGAGACCCAGTACTTC	CASSSHGLNQETQYF
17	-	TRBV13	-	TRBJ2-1	TGTGCCCGCAGCGACAATTGGGGGCAGAGCTCCTACAATGAGCAGTTCTTC	CARSDNWGQSSYNEQFF
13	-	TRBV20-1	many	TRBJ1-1	TGCAGTGCTAGTCTCTCGTTGAACACTGAAGCTTTCTTT	CSASLSLNTEAFF
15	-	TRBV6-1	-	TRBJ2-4	TGTGCCAGCTCACCCTTGGTCGGGGCCAAAAACATTCAGTACTTC	CASSPLVGAKNIQYF